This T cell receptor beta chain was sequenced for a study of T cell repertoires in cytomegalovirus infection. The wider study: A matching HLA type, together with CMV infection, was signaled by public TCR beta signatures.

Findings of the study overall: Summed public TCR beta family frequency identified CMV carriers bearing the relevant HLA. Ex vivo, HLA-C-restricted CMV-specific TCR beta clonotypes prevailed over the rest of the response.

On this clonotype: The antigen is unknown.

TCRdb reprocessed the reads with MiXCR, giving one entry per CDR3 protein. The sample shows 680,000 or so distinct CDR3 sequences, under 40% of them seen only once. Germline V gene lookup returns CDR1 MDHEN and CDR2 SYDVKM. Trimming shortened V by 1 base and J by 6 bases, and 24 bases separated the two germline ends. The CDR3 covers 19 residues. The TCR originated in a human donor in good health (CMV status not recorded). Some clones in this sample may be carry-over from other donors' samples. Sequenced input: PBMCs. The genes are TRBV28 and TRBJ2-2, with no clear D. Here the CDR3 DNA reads TGTGCCAGCAGTTTATTTCTCCCCTCACAAAGGGATGGGGCCGGGGAGCTGTTTTTT. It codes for CASSLFLPSQRDGAGELFF.